These T cell receptor beta chains were read from a single sample in a study of blood T cell repertoires in COVID-19. Generated by immunoSEQ multiplex PCR, the TCRdb table keeps only in-frame clones and is missing some. The sample holds about 220,000 clones, about 88% seen once. Sequencing input: PBMCs or T cells enriched from blood (not recorded which). The receptors come from a woman aged 30 to 39 who had recovered from COVID-19. Each CDR3 is given with its conserved first and last residue. The order of the fields is CDR3 length, J gene, clone size, D gene, V gene, CDR3 DNA, CDR3 protein. D genes are given only for firm matches. Size values are once, few and many counts, or a class for expanded clones, and some rows have none.

len: 16
j_gene: TRBJ2-1
abundance: -
d_gene: TRBD2
v_gene: TRBV7-2
CDR3nt: TGTGCCAGCAGCTTAGCCCCTTCCGGGGGGAGCGATGAGCAGTTCTTC
CDR3aa: CASSLAPSGGSDEQFF

len: 14
j_gene: TRBJ1-5
abundance: -
d_gene: -
v_gene: TRBV7-9
CDR3nt: TGTGCCAGCAGCCCCGGGGCGGGGAATCAGCCCCAGCATTTT
CDR3aa: CASSPGAGNQPQHF

len: 15
j_gene: TRBJ2-1
abundance: -
d_gene: TRBD2
v_gene: TRBV9
CDR3nt: TGTGCCAGCAGCGCCCAGCGGGGGGGAAACGTTGAGCAGTTCTTC
CDR3aa: CASSAQRGGNVEQFF

len: 15
j_gene: TRBJ1-2
abundance: once
d_gene: -
v_gene: TRBV4-3
CDR3nt: TGCGCCAGCAGCTCTGAAGGACAGCCACCCTATGGCTACACCTTC
CDR3aa: CASSSEGQPPYGYTF

len: 15
j_gene: TRBJ2-5
abundance: -
d_gene: TRBD1
v_gene: TRBV7-8
CDR3nt: TGTGCCAGCAGCGACAGGGGGCCGGGAGTGGAGACCCAGTACTTC
CDR3aa: CASSDRGPGVETQYF

len: 15
j_gene: TRBJ2-5
abundance: -
d_gene: TRBD2
v_gene: TRBV2
CDR3nt: TGTGCCAGCAGGGGACTAGCGGACGTAGAGGAGACCCAGTACTTC
CDR3aa: CASRGLADVEETQYF

len: 16
j_gene: TRBJ1-6
abundance: -
d_gene: TRBD1
v_gene: TRBV3-1/TRBV3-2
CDR3nt: TGTGCCAGCAGCCACGCTAGGGGGACAGTTAATTCACCCCTCCACTTT
CDR3aa: CASSHARGTVNSPLHF

len: 15
j_gene: TRBJ2-3
abundance: -
d_gene: -
v_gene: TRBV3-1/TRBV3-2
CDR3nt: TGTGCCAGCAGCCAAGTTCTGAGAGGCACAGATACGCAGTATTTT
CDR3aa: CASSQVLRGTDTQYF

len: 14
j_gene: TRBJ1-2
abundance: -
d_gene: TRBD1
v_gene: TRBV5-6
CDR3nt: TGTGCCAGCAGTCGAACAGGGGGCGCTTTTGGCTACACCTTC
CDR3aa: CASSRTGGAFGYTF

len: 19
j_gene: TRBJ2-3
abundance: -
d_gene: TRBD2
v_gene: TRBV24-1
CDR3nt: TGTGCCACCATCCCTCGGGGACTAGCGGGGGGGCCTGGCACAGATACGCAGTATTTT
CDR3aa: CATIPRGLAGGPGTDTQYF

len: 13
j_gene: TRBJ2-1
abundance: -
d_gene: -
v_gene: TRBV29-1
CDR3nt: TGCAGCGTTGAAGTTGTTCAGGGTAATGAGCAGTTCTTC
CDR3aa: CSVEVVQGNEQFF

len: 15
j_gene: TRBJ1-2
abundance: -
d_gene: TRBD1
v_gene: TRBV9
CDR3nt: TGTGCCAGCAGGCAGACAGGGCAGGGGTTATATGGCTACACCTTC
CDR3aa: CASRQTGQGLYGYTF

len: 17
j_gene: TRBJ2-1
abundance: -
d_gene: -
v_gene: TRBV19
CDR3nt: TGTGCCAGTAGCATATCTCGTGGGGGCATCTTCTCGGATGAGCAGTTCTTC
CDR3aa: CASSISRGGIFSDEQFF

len: 14
j_gene: TRBJ1-5
abundance: -
d_gene: -
v_gene: TRBV5-1
CDR3nt: TGCGCCAGCAGCTTGGTCCCAGGGAGGCAGCCCCAGCATTTT
CDR3aa: CASSLVPGRQPQHF

len: 14
j_gene: TRBJ1-1
abundance: -
d_gene: -
v_gene: TRBV3-1/TRBV3-2
CDR3nt: TGTGCCAGCAGCCAAGATATGGAGGGCACTGAAGCTTTCTTT
CDR3aa: CASSQDMEGTEAFF

len: 14
j_gene: TRBJ1-5
abundance: -
d_gene: -
v_gene: TRBV7-8
CDR3nt: TGTGCCAGCAGCTTGGACAGACTCAATCAGCCCCAGCATTTT
CDR3aa: CASSLDRLNQPQHF

len: 15
j_gene: TRBJ2-3
abundance: once
d_gene: TRBD1
v_gene: TRBV4-1
CDR3nt: TGCGCCAGCAGCCAAGTGCAGGGGGCCACAGATACGCAGTATTTT
CDR3aa: CASSQVQGATDTQYF

len: 15
j_gene: TRBJ1-1
abundance: -
d_gene: TRBD1
v_gene: TRBV4-3
CDR3nt: TGCGCCAGCAGCCAAAGGACAGGGTGGAACACTGAAGCTTTCTTT
CDR3aa: CASSQRTGWNTEAFF

len: 14
j_gene: TRBJ1-1
abundance: -
d_gene: -
v_gene: TRBV21-1
CDR3nt: TGTGCCAGCAGCAATAAGGGGTGGGGCACTGAAGCTTTCTTT
CDR3aa: CASSNKGWGTEAFF

len: 12
j_gene: TRBJ1-1
abundance: -
d_gene: TRBD1
v_gene: TRBV7-3
CDR3nt: TGTGCCAGCAGCAGTACAGGGGCTGAAGCTTTCTTT
CDR3aa: CASSSTGAEAFF

len: 13
j_gene: TRBJ1-2
abundance: -
d_gene: TRBD1
v_gene: TRBV6-5
CDR3nt: TGTGCCAGCAGGACAGGGGGCGCGTTTGGCTACACCTTC
CDR3aa: CASRTGGAFGYTF

len: 17
j_gene: TRBJ2-7
abundance: -
d_gene: TRBD1
v_gene: TRBV2
CDR3nt: TGTGCCAGCAGTGAAGAACCACCCGGGCAGGGGGCGTACGAGCAGTACTTC
CDR3aa: CASSEEPPGQGAYEQYF

len: 14
j_gene: TRBJ1-5
abundance: -
d_gene: TRBD1
v_gene: TRBV6-1
CDR3nt: TGTGCCAGCAGGACGGGACAGGGAAGTCAGCCCCAGCATTTT
CDR3aa: CASRTGQGSQPQHF

len: 15
j_gene: TRBJ2-2
abundance: -
d_gene: TRBD2
v_gene: TRBV7-6
CDR3nt: TGTGCCAGCAGCTTAGGGACTAGCCGGGCAGGGGAGCTGTTTTTT
CDR3aa: CASSLGTSRAGELFF